These T cell receptor beta chains were read from a single sample in a study of blood T cells in healthy people across ages. One entry per CDR3 protein results from TCRdb running MiXCR on the 5' RACE reads. The table includes approximately 2,000,000 distinct CDR3 sequences, roughly two fifths detected once. The sample was blood. The source is a human donor in good health. Both conserved end residues are part of each CDR3. D genes are given only for firm matches. Expanded clones get a size class; other rows say once, few or many, or leave the size out.

j_gene | v_gene | abundance | d_gene | CDR3nt | CDR3aa
TRBJ1-2 | TRBV7-2 | - | - | TGTGCCAGCAGCTTAGGTGGAGGGGAACGGGCGTTTGGCTACACCTTC | CASSLGGGERAFGYTF
TRBJ1-1 | TRBV11-2 | - | - | TGTGCCACCCTCTTCAGGATGAACACTGAAGCTTTCTTT | CATLFRMNTEAFF
TRBJ2-5 | TRBV7-2 | - | - | TGTGCCAGCAGCTTAAGGGGACTCTTCTACGGGGAGACCCAGTACTTC | CASSLRGLFYGETQYF
TRBJ1-2 | TRBV5-1 | - | TRBD1 | TGCGCCAGCAGCTTTGGTACAGGGGATAGATTGAATGCCTACACCTTC | CASSFGTGDRLNAYTF
TRBJ2-1 | TRBV3-1 | once | TRBD2 | TGTGCCAACAGCCAACAACCCTTAGCGGGGGGAATTTCTTACAATGAGCAGTTCTTC | CANSQQPLAGGISYNEQFF
TRBJ2-1 | TRBV5-1 | few | TRBD1 | TGCGCCAGCAGCTTGGTCGGGACAGGGGGTGGCGATGAGCAGTTCTTC | CASSLVGTGGGDEQFF
TRBJ2-1 | TRBV19 | once | - | TGTGCCAGTAGTATGCCCAGCTCCTACAATGAGCAGTTCTTC | CASSMPSSYNEQFF
TRBJ2-7 | TRBV4-1 | - | - | TGCGCCAGCAGCCAAGAATCGTGGGGAGCCTACGAGCAGTACTTC | CASSQESWGAYEQYF
TRBJ1-1 | TRBV12-3/TRBV12-4 | - | - | TGTGCCAGCGGCTCCGTGCAGGGAACTGAAGCTTTCTTT | CASGSVQGTEAFF
TRBJ1-3 | TRBV12-3/TRBV12-4 | - | - | TGTGCCAGCAGCCCAGTGCCCGGGGACACCATATATTTT | CASSPVPGDTIYF
TRBJ1-4 | TRBV6-2/TRBV6-3 | few | - | TGTGCCAGCAGACTCGGACGGGGGACTAATGAAAAACTGTTTTTT | CASRLGRGTNEKLFF
TRBJ2-1 | TRBV7-9 | - | - | TGTGCCAGCACCATTTCACAGGGAGACAATGAGCAGTTCTTC | CASTISQGDNEQFF
TRBJ2-3 | TRBV4-3 | - | TRBD2 | TGCGCCAGCAGCCAAGTCCAGCGGGGGGGAGATACGCAGTATTTT | CASSQVQRGGDTQYF
TRBJ1-5 | TRBV4-1 | - | - | TGCGCCAGCAGCCAAGGCTCGGCGAGGGGTCAGCCCCAGCATTTT | CASSQGSARGQPQHF
TRBJ2-3 | TRBV19 | - | - | TGTGCCAGTAGTATAGACGCAGATACGCAGTATTTT | CASSIDADTQYF
TRBJ2-1 | TRBV12-5 | - | - | TGTGCTAGTGGCGTGGGGGGCTCCTACAATGAGCAGTTCTTC | CASGVGGSYNEQFF
TRBJ2-5 | TRBV20-1 | - | - | TGCAGTGCTATTGGGCGAAGGCAAGAGACCCAGTACTTC | CSAIGRRQETQYF
TRBJ2-1 | TRBV20-1 | few | TRBD2 | TGCAGTGCTGCTAGCGGGGGGATCTCCTACAATGAGCAGTTCTTC | CSAASGGISYNEQFF
TRBJ2-7 | TRBV13 | - | - | TGTGCCAGCAGCCGAAAAGCTGTAGCCTCCTACGAGCAGTACTTC | CASSRKAVASYEQYF
TRBJ1-2 | TRBV28 | - | - | TGTGCCAGCAGTTCAGAGCAGGGATCCCCCTTAGGCTATGGCTACACCTTC | CASSSEQGSPLGYGYTF
TRBJ2-5 | TRBV12-3/TRBV12-4 | few | TRBD2 | TGTGCCAGCAGTTTCCGGCGGGGGGGTCAAGAGACCCAGTACTTC | CASSFRRGGQETQYF
TRBJ2-7 | TRBV19 | few | TRBD1 | TGTGCCAGCCGCGGACAGGCCTACGAGCAGTACTTC | CASRGQAYEQYF
TRBJ2-7 | TRBV5-1 | few | TRBD1 | TGCGCCAGCAGCTGGGACAGGGGGTCAGGCGAGCAGTACTTC | CASSWDRGSGEQYF
TRBJ2-6 | TRBV7-9 | many | - | TGTGCCTTGACGAAGGGTGGTGGGGCCAACGTCCTGACTTTC | CALTKGGGANVLTF
TRBJ2-1 | TRBV12-3/TRBV12-4 | few | - | TGTGCCAGCAATCCCCCGGGACTTATAAACAATGAGCAGTTCTTC | CASNPPGLINNEQFF
TRBJ1-5 | TRBV6-6 | - | TRBD1 | TGTGCCAGCAGGGGACAGGGTAGGAGCAATCAGCCCCAGCATTTT | CASRGQGRSNQPQHF
TRBJ1-6 | TRBV7-2 | few | - | TGTGCCAGCAGCTTAGAGGGGCGGCAGGCGATAAATTCACCCCTCCACTTT | CASSLEGRQAINSPLHF
TRBJ2-1 | TRBV7-2 | once | TRBD2 | TGTGCCAGCAGCTTGCGGGAGGGTGAGCAGTTCTTC | CASSLREGEQFF
TRBJ1-2 | TRBV24-1 | once | - | TGTGCCACCAGTGGGAGGAACTATGGCTACACCTTC | CATSGRNYGYTF
TRBJ1-2 | TRBV4-1 | - | - | TGCGCCAGCAGCCAACGGACAGCTATCTATGGCTACACCTTC | CASSQRTAIYGYTF
TRBJ1-3 | TRBV20-1 | - | - | TGCAGTGCCCCCAAGGGGGACCCCTCTGGAAACACCATATATTTT | CSAPKGDPSGNTIYF
TRBJ2-7 | TRBV7-9 | many | - | TGTGCCAGCAGCTTGGACTACTACGAGCAGTACTTC | CASSLDYYEQYF
TRBJ2-3 | TRBV20-1 | - | - | TGCAGTGCTAGAGCCCCGACTGCAGATACGCAGTATTTT | CSARAPTADTQYF
TRBJ1-5 | TRBV29-1 | - | - | TGCAGCGTTCCCCACTTTAGTAGCAATCAGCCCCAGCATTTT | CSVPHFSSNQPQHF
TRBJ2-4 | TRBV4-3 | - | TRBD1 | TGCGCCAGCAGCCCCCGGACAGGGTATAACATTCAGTACTTC | CASSPRTGYNIQYF
TRBJ2-1 | TRBV12-3/TRBV12-4 | few | - | TGTGCCAGCGTAGGAGACCCGTATTCCCACAATGAGCAGTTCTTC | CASVGDPYSHNEQFF